These 12 T cell receptor beta chains were all obtained from the same sample, sequenced in a study of cytomegalovirus exposure and HLA in healthy donors. PCR employed 60 Vbeta and 13 Jbeta primers. Some clones are missing from TCRdb's copy, which holds only in-frame ones; the method was immunoSEQ multiplex PCR. The table lists fewer than 200,000 clones, roughly 80% of them singletons. Source material: PBMCs. These receptors were collected from a woman between 18 and 29 years old in good health and CMV-seronegative.

The rearrangement uses TRBV7-2 and TRBJ2-1; D gene unclear. V shed 1 base and J shed 6 bases, with 10 bases lying between them. Germline loops: CDR1 SGHTA, CDR2 FQGNSA. The CDR3 sequence is 14 residues long. The CDR3 sequence is CASSLVTSGNEQFF. For the CDR3, the DNA is TGTGCCAGCAGCTTAGTTACGAGTGGCAATGAGCAGTTCTTC.

The rearrangement links TRBV4-1 to TRBJ2-1; 12 bases line up with TRBD2. V was pared by 4 bases and J by 7 bases, with 8 bases of the junction left unmatched. Germline V CDR1 and CDR2: MGHRA, YSYEKL. The CDR3 runs to 16 residues. The CDR3: CASSRQTSGSWNEQFF. The CDR3 DNA is TGCGCCAGCAGCCGGCAGACTAGCGGGAGTTGGAATGAGCAGTTCTTC.

The chain joins TRBV5-1 to TRBJ2-1; 7 nucleotides line up with TRBD1. In germline, CDR1 is SGHRS, CDR2 YFSETQ. The ends lost 4 bases at V and 8 bases at J; junction bases unmatched: 12. The CDR3 consists of 15 residues. CDR3 coding DNA: TGCGCCAGCAGCCGACAGGGCTCCCGGGCCGATGAGCAGTTCTTC. This codes for CASSRQGSRADEQFF.

The rearrangement joins TRBV19 to TRBJ1-5; unclear D gene. From germline, CDR1 is LNHDA and CDR2 SQIVND (reference sequence). This CDR3 is 15 amino acids long. The V end lost 3 bases, the J end lost 1 base, and 10 bases lay between the germline ends. CDR3: CASSMRVGSNQPQHF. Here the CDR3 DNA reads TGTGCCAGTAGTATGAGGGTTGGCAGCAATCAGCCCCAGCATTTT.

The J gene is TRBJ1-1, the V gene TRBV7-2; the D is unclear. Per germline, CDR1 SGHTA and CDR2 FQGNSA. V shed 7 bases and J shed 7 bases, with 13 bases lying between them. The CDR3 is 12 amino acids. CDR3 in amino acids: CASTLGGFEAFF. CDR3 DNA: TGTGCCAGCACCCTAGGTGGGTTTGAAGCTTTCTTT. The full variable domain, its missing parts supplied by reference TRBV7-2 and TRBJ1-1, is GAGVSQSPSNKVTEKGKDVELRCDPISGHTALYWYRQSLGQGLEFLIYFQGNSAPDKSGLPSDRFSAERTGGSVSTLTIQRTQQEDSAVYLCASTLGGFEAFFGQGTRLTVV.

The rearrangement uses TRBV7-3 and TRBJ2-1; 7 bases are a match to TRBD1. The V segment lost 5 bases and the J segment 6 bases; nucleotides outside the gene matches: 7. The CDR3 contains 14 residues. From germline, CDR1 is SGHTA and CDR2 FQGTGA. In nucleotides, the CDR3 is TGTGCCAGCAGCCCCTACGACAGGGTCAATGAGCAGTTCTTC. Its translation: CASSPYDRVNEQFF.

The rearrangement uses TRBV7-2 and TRBJ2-7, with D uncertain. Germline V lookup: CDR1 SGHTA, CDR2 FQGNSA. This CDR3 is 15 amino acids long. Trimming took off 2 bases at V and 0 bases at J, with 11 bases between the two ends. CDR3 protein: CASSLSPGLSYEQYF. Written as DNA, the CDR3 is TGTGCCAGCAGCTTATCCCCAGGCCTCTCCTACGAGCAGTACTTC.

Only a few counts were recorded for this clone. The chain combines TRBV21-1 with TRBJ1-5; the DNA was not used to check the table's D call, TRBD1. TRBV21-1 counts as a pseudogene. This CDR3 region has 18 residues. This chain's CDR3 is CASSGVDREEMSNQPQHF. The CDR3 DNA is TGTGCCAGCAGCGGGGTGGACAGGGAAGAGATGAGCAATCAGCCCCAGCATTTT.

The J gene is TRBJ2-3, the V gene TRBV9; 7 nucleotides align to TRBD1. V dropped 0 bases and J dropped 4; count of bases not matched to a gene: 11. The CDR3 contains 17 residues. From germline, CDR1 is SGDLS and CDR2 YYNGEE. CDR3 nucleotides: TGTGCCAGCAGCGTAGACGCAGGGGGTCTGGACCCAGATACGCAGTATTTT. It codes for CASSVDAGGLDPDTQYF.

This clone was detected only a few times. The chain recombines TRBV10-3 with TRBJ2-7; 8 nucleotides agree with TRBD2. CDR1 is ENHRY and CDR2 is SYGVKD in the germline V gene. The CDR3 runs to 15 residues. J gave up 6 bases and V 8 bases, and 15 bases lay outside the gene matches. CDR3 sequence: CAIGEAGGQTLEQYF. In DNA form, the CDR3 reads TGTGCCATCGGAGAGGCGGGAGGCCAAACTCTCGAGCAGTACTTC.

This clone occurred once. This sequence joins TRBV5-8 and TRBJ2-2; TRBD2 aligns across 7 bases. Germline trimming cut 3 bases from V and 1 base from J; bases unmatched to any gene: 12. Germline values: CDR1 SGHTS, CDR2 YDEGEE. The CDR3 loop spans 18 amino acids. CDR3 DNA: TGTGCCAGCAGCTCGAGGTATCTAGCGGCTTTGAACACCGGGGAGCTGTTTTTT. Translation: CASSSRYLAALNTGELFF. Supplemented by reference TRBV5-8 and TRBJ2-2, the full variable domain reads EAGVTQSPTHLIKTRGQQATLRCSPISGHTSVYWYQQALGLGLQFLLWYDEGEERNRGNFPPRFSGRQFPNYSSELNVNALELEDSALYLCASSSRYLAALNTGELFFGEGSRLTVL.

J is TRBJ2-3 and V is TRBV12-5, with 15 bases identical to TRBD2. The CDR3 is 16 amino acids. V trimming: 7 bases; J trimming: 3 bases; junction bases outside the gene matches: 5. The V gene's germline CDR1 is LGHNT and CDR2 FRNRAP. This chain's CDR3 is CASVDGTSGRTDTQYF. Here the CDR3 DNA reads TGTGCTAGTGTTGACGGGACTAGCGGGAGGACAGATACGCAGTATTTT.